This T cell receptor (beta chain) was documented in a study of T-cell memory formation after mild COVID-19. Study outcomes and limitations: Day 15 to 85 contracting clones showed balanced CD4/CD8; later expanders leaned CD4+. Researchers found some responding clones in pre-infection memory, a sign that cross-reactive memory joined.

A single record per CDR3 protein comes from TCRdb applying MiXCR to the 5' RACE reads. The sample yields about 150,000 distinct CDR3 sequences, approximately 14% seen once. Germline CDR1 is LGHNT and CDR2 is FRNRAP. Deletions cut 1 base from V and 6 bases from J, with 12 bases between. The CDR3 spans 14 residues. This clonotype was seen more than once but under ten times. Antigen unknown. The material sequenced was PBMCs or a T cell subset sorted from them (not recorded which). This sequence originates from an adult woman who had mild COVID-19 (a few samples of this study predate the infection). Cell type and time point are not known. The chain links TRBV12-5 to TRBJ1-2; D not resolved. The CDR3 region has the DNA TGTGCTAGTGGTTTGGGAGGGATTCTACATGGCTACACCTTC. Residues: CASGLGGILHGYTF.